The rows below give T cell receptor beta chains drawn from one sample of a study of blood T cell repertoires in COVID-19. Sequencing used immunoSEQ multiplex PCR; TCRdb keeps in-frame clones, though not all of them. This sample has about 280,000 clones, with 88% found just once. Sample: peripheral blood. These receptors were taken from a young man with active or convalescent COVID-19. Both conserved end residues are part of each CDR3. The D gene is left open where the match is weak. Size is omitted from some rows. Given values are once, few, many or a class for expanded clones.

d_call clone_size j_call v_call cdr3_aa cdr3_nt
TRBD1 - TRBJ2-4 TRBV5-1 CASSLGTGTKNIQYF TGCGCCAGCAGCTTGGGGACAGGGACCAAAAACATTCAGTACTTC
TRBD1 - TRBJ2-2 TRBV19 CASSTRTGESYAGELFF TGTGCCAGTAGTACTAGGACAGGGGAAAGTTATGCCGGGGAGCTGTTTTTT
TRBD2 - TRBJ2-1 TRBV4-1 CASSQTPTSGGPLSYNEQFF TGCGCCAGCAGCCAAACCCCGACTAGCGGGGGGCCTCTCTCCTACAATGAGCAGTTCTTC
- - TRBJ2-2 TRBV9 CASSVLPTGELFF TGTGCCAGCAGCGTACTCCCCACCGGGGAGCTGTTTTTT
- - TRBJ2-1 TRBV5-1 CASSPDVEIQTGNEQFF TGCGCCAGCAGCCCGGATGTAGAAATCCAAACAGGGAATGAGCAGTTCTTC
TRBD1 once TRBJ1-4 TRBV2 CASSEGTGNEKLFF TGTGCCAGCAGTGAGGGGACAGGGAATGAAAAACTGTTTTTT
TRBD1 - TRBJ1-2 TRBV18 CASSPSTGGEGYTF TGTGCCAGCTCACCATCGACAGGGGGCGAGGGCTACACCTTC
- - TRBJ2-2 TRBV9 CASSVGGTNTGELFF TGTGCCAGCAGCGTGGGGGGTACGAACACCGGGGAGCTGTTTTTT
TRBD1 - TRBJ1-6 TRBV7-3 CASSITGGPYNSPLHF TGTGCCAGCAGCATAACAGGGGGCCCGTATAATTCACCCCTCCACTTT
- once TRBJ1-2 TRBV11-2 CASSLGFRAKDGYTF TGTGCCAGCAGCTTAGGCTTCAGGGCAAAGGATGGCTACACCTTC
TRBD2 - TRBJ2-5 TRBV3-1/TRBV3-2 CASSQRLAGMETQYF TGTGCCAGCAGCCAACGGCTAGCGGGGATGGAGACCCAGTACTTC
- - TRBJ1-1 TRBV6-5 CASSYGGLAVTFF TGTGCCAGCAGTTACGGGGGCCTGGCGGTAACTTTCTTT
- - TRBJ1-2 TRBV13 CASSLGSSGRNYGYTF TGTGCCAGCAGCTTAGGCTCAAGTGGCAGGAACTATGGCTACACCTTC
- - TRBJ2-7 TRBV9 CASSVGQPPLYF TGTGCCAGCAGCGTCGGACAACCACCACTGTACTTC
- - TRBJ1-5 TRBV6-5 CASMEASSNQPQHF TGTGCCAGCATGGAGGCTTCTAGCAATCAGCCCCAGCATTTT
TRBD2 - TRBJ2-5 TRBV9 CASSEGLAGAQETQYF TGTGCCAGCAGCGAGGGGCTAGCGGGAGCCCAAGAGACCCAGTACTTC
TRBD1 - TRBJ1-2 TRBV27 CASSSTGANGYTF TGTGCCAGCAGTTCGACAGGGGCGAATGGCTACACCTTC
TRBD1 - TRBJ1-2 TRBV19 CASSPRQGLMYGYTF TGTGCCAGTAGCCCGAGACAGGGACTTATGTATGGCTACACCTTC
- few TRBJ1-5 TRBV15 CATSRDQGVNQPQHF TGTGCCACCAGCAGAGATCAAGGGGTCAATCAGCCCCAGCATTTT
- - TRBJ1-2 TRBV10-3 CAIRGTDTNYGYTF TGTGCCATCAGGGGGACTGATACTAACTATGGCTACACCTTC
TRBD1 - TRBJ1-1 TRBV6-5 CASSYVAGQVNSAFF TGTGCCAGCAGTTACGTCGCGGGACAGGTAAATTCAGCTTTCTTT
TRBD1 - TRBJ2-3 TRBV5-4 CASSLNRQGSGDTQYF TGTGCCAGCAGCCTAAACAGACAGGGAAGTGGAGATACGCAGTATTTT
TRBD1 once TRBJ1-5 TRBV27 CASSGDRGGSNQPQHF TGTGCCAGCAGTGGGGACAGGGGAGGCAGCAATCAGCCCCAGCATTTT